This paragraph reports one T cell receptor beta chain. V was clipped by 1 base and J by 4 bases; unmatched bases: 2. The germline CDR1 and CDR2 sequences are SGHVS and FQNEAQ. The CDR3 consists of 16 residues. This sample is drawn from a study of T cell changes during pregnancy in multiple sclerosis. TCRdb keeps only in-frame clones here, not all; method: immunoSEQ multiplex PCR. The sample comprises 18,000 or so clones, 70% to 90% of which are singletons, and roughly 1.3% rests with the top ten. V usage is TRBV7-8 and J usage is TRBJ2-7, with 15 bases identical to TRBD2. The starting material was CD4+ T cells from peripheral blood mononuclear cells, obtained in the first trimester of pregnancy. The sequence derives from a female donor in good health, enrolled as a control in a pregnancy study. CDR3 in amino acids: CASSLGTSGGAYEQYF. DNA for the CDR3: TGTGCCAGCAGCTTAGGGACTAGCGGGGGGGCTTACGAGCAGTACTTC.